This record concerns one TCR beta chain sequence. It was RNA transcripts that yielded the amplified TCR beta CDR3 regions. In the first-round RT-PCR of the TCR CDR3, the HTBI primer set was used. TCRdb passed the multiplex PCR reads through MiXCR, listing each CDR3 protein once. The table has more than 550,000 distinct CDR3 sequences, about 18% seen once. The CDR3 runs to 17 residues. Per germline, CDR1 SGDLS and CDR2 YYNGEE. The ends lost 3 bases at V and 6 bases at J; junction bases unmatched: 8. The data derive from a study of T cells in Graves' hyperthyroidism and ophthalmopathy. About the research overall: Sampling of peripheral blood happened at initial diagnosis, prior to any treatment.

The chain couples TRBV9 to TRBJ2-1, with 14 bases identical to TRBD2. The clonotype was recovered from a man in his forties or fifties with Graves' hyperthyroidism. Sequencing was done on a sample of blood. For the CDR3, the DNA is TGTGCCAGCAGCGAAGGGAGACTAGCGGGAGGGGGCAATGAGCAGTTCTTC. Protein product: CASSEGRLAGGGNEQFF.